This TCR beta chain came from a study of blood T cell repertoires in COVID-19. Turning to the study itself: Sample material is recorded as cDNA or gDNA derived from T cells, B-cell-depleted T cells, or PBMCs.

V lost 6 bases to trimming and J lost 5 bases; unmatched junction nucleotides: 18. The germline gives CDR1 SGHTA, CDR2 FQGNSA. This CDR3 has 17 amino acids. As handled by the study authors: Amplification of reference gene primers provided the estimated nucleated cell counts. Assay used: immunoSEQ multiplex PCR; TCRdb lists only in-frame clones, some missing. D and trimming were read from the DNA, whereas the V and J calls and clone size are those reported in that table. The top ten hold under 0.3% of the sample, which has around 700,000 clones, about nine tenths seen once. Sequencing was performed on peripheral blood. This clonotype originated in a woman under 30 with acute or convalescent COVID-19. V and J are TRBV7-2 and TRBJ1-2; 7 bases line up with TRBD1. CDR3 coding DNA: TGTGCCAGCAGTCCAGAGGGGGACAGCTCAGGAATTTATGGCTACACCTTC. It yields the protein CASSPEGDSSGIYGYTF. Full variable domain (outside the CDR3, taken from reference TRBV7-2 and TRBJ1-2): GAGVSQSPSNKVTEKGKDVELRCDPISGHTALYWYRQSLGQGLEFLIYFQGNSAPDKSGLPSDRFSAERTGGSVSTLTIQRTQQEDSAVYLCASSPEGDSSGIYGYTFGSGTRLTVV.